These 9 T cell receptor beta chains share one sample of origin, sequenced in a study of human thymus T cells. Resections were taken during corrective heart surgery, and the thymus tissue came from these. Profiled with immunoSEQ multiplex PCR; TCRdb holds only in-frame clones, not every one. The sample holds roughly 120,000 clones, approximately 96% seen once. The sequencing sample was made of thymus tissue. The source of these receptors is a boy under two years old with a congenital heart defect but otherwise immunologically healthy.

The CDR3 bases are TGCGCCAGCAGCCAAGCCCCCGGGGGGAGCTCCTACAATGAGCAGTTCTTC. Amino acid sequence: CASSQAPGGSSYNEQFF. The chain combines TRBV4-3 with TRBJ2-1, with 7 bases fitting TRBD2. Germline CDR1 reads LGHNA; CDR2 reads YSLEER. Unmatched junction bases numbered 6, after V lost 1 base and J lost 0 bases. The CDR3 has 17 amino acids.

The V gene is TRBV19, the J gene TRBJ2-2; 10 nucleotides match TRBD1. CDR1 and CDR2 from the germline V gene are LNHDA and SQIVND (reference sequence). The V and J ends lost 4 bases and 3 bases, in that order; junction bases with no gene match: 8. The CDR3 contains 17 residues. CDR3 sequence: CASSSLGTGDHTGELFF. The CDR3 nucleotides are TGTGCCAGTAGTAGCCTCGGGACAGGGGACCACACCGGGGAGCTGTTTTTT.

This chain links TRBV5-7 with TRBJ2-7, with TRBD1 as a possible D gene (7 bases). TRBV5-7 is known as an ORF, though its function is uncertain. V lost 0 bases, J lost 4 bases, and 17 bases lay in between. The CDR3 sequence is 16 residues long. The CDR3 loop reads CASSLAARGVLYEQYF. The CDR3 nucleotides read TGTGCCAGCAGCTTGGCGGCCAGGGGGGTATTGTACGAGCAGTACTTC.

This chain uses TRBV28 with TRBJ1-2; D is uncertain. V lost 4 bases and J 7 bases, leaving 13 bases between the germline ends. The CDR3 extends over 13 amino acids. Germline lookup yields CDR1 MDHEN and CDR2 SYDVKM. CDR3 protein: CASSSFTMAGYTF. Here the CDR3 DNA reads TGTGCCAGCAGTTCATTTACTATGGCTGGCTACACCTTC.

This chain links TRBV5-6 with TRBJ2-7; 7 bases fit TRBD2. The trim removed 0 bases at V and 6 bases at J, leaving 0 bases unmatched. Germline-derived CDR1 and CDR2 are SGHDT and YYEEEE. This CDR3 has 12 residues. CDR3 loop: CASSLAGGEQYF. CDR3 sequence (DNA): TGTGCCAGCAGCTTGGCGGGGGGCGAGCAGTACTTC.

The chain is built from TRBV7-9 and TRBJ2-7; D is unclear. Germline V gene sequence: CDR1 SEHNR, CDR2 FQNEAQ (reference sequence). V was cut by 7 bases and J by 2 bases, with 21 bases left in between. CDR3 length: 16 residues. The CDR3 region has the DNA TGTGCCAGCATCCTTACATCGGGCCCTAAGACCTACGAGCAGTACTTC. Translation gives CASILTSGPKTYEQYF.

J is TRBJ2-2 and V is TRBV27, with TRBD1 as a possible D gene (5 bases). This CDR3 is built from 15 residues. V lost 3 bases to trimming and J lost 4 bases, with 12 bases between them. Germline assignment: CDR1 MNHEY and CDR2 SMNVEV (reference sequence). The CDR3 sequence is CASSLAQGATGELFF. The CDR3 DNA reads as TGTGCCAGCAGTTTGGCCCAGGGTGCCACCGGGGAGCTGTTTTTT.

The chain combines TRBV7-3 with TRBJ2-7, with 7 nucleotides matching TRBD1. V gave up 1 base and J gave up 7 bases; unmatched junction bases: 7. This CDR3 has 14 residues. Germline values: CDR1 SGHTA, CDR2 FQGTGA. The CDR3 spells CASSLSHRGEEQYF. The CDR3 coding sequence is TGTGCCAGCAGCTTAAGTCACAGGGGTGAAGAGCAGTACTTC.

The V call is TRBV5-4, the J call TRBJ1-2, with TRBD1 as a possible D gene (5 bases). The CDR3 has 17 amino acids. Trimming stripped 1 base from V and 5 bases from J, with 21 bases between. Germline lookup yields CDR1 SGHNT and CDR2 YYREEE (reference sequence). The DNA for the CDR3 is TGTGCCAGCAGCTTGCTTCGGGGCGAAAAACGGGGGTATGGCTACACCTTC. This gives the protein CASSLLRGEKRGYGYTF.